The 2 T cell receptor beta chains in this list originate from one sample, sequenced in a study of T cell responses to AZD1222 COVID-19 vaccine. TCRdb's copy holds only in-frame clones and misses some; the assay was immunoSEQ multiplex PCR. The data contain under 120,000 clones, nearly 90% of them singletons. The sample consisted of peripheral blood, taken 28 days after the second AZD1222 dose. The receptors were gathered from an adult who received the AZD1222 COVID-19 vaccine.

The chain is built from TRBV9 and TRBJ2-3, with 8 bases that match TRBD2. Germline loops: CDR1 SGDLS, CDR2 YYNGEE. V lost 4 bases, J lost 6 bases, and 16 bases stayed unmatched. The CDR3 extends over 17 amino acids. The CDR3 DNA reads TGTGCCAGCAGCCCCCGTCTAGCGGGCCCCGGATACGATACGCAGTATTTT. Protein sequence: CASSPRLAGPGYDTQYF.

This chain links TRBV7-9 with TRBJ2-5, with D possibly TRBD2 on 6 matching bases. Trimming shortened V by 2 bases and J by 5 bases, and 12 bases separated the two germline ends. The length of the CDR3 is 14 residues. The germline gives CDR1 SEHNR, CDR2 FQNEAQ (reference sequence). In DNA, the CDR3 is TGTGCCAGCAGCTTAACCGGGAGTAGCGAGACCCAGTACTTC. It specifies CASSLTGSSETQYF.